This T cell receptor (beta chain) was retrieved from a study of T cell repertoires in cytomegalovirus infection. Study details: HLA-B-restricted CMV epitopes that are well studied were used alongside recently identified HLA-C-restricted ones. Through public TCR beta signatures, both CMV infection and matching HLA type were indicated.

V lost 6 bases to trimming and J lost 2 bases; unmatched junction nucleotides: 3. CDR1 is LNHDA, CDR2 SQIVND, per germline (reference sequence). CDR3 size: 15 residues. This clonotype was observed many times. Its antigen is as yet unknown. TCRdb analysed the reads with MiXCR anew, one entry per CDR3 protein. The sample contains around 900,000 distinct CDR3 sequences, roughly a third of which appear only once. Broader study findings: Carriers of CMV plus the relevant HLA were identified by cumulative public TCR beta family frequency. HLA-C-restricted CMV-specific TCR beta clonotypes were dominant in the ex vivo response.

The TCR sequence derives from a human donor in good health (CMV status not recorded). Some clones in this sample may be carry-over from other donors' samples. The source was cultured CD8+ T cells from PBMCs, collected from culture after CMV antigen stimulation. V is TRBV19 and J is TRBJ2-1, with TRBD2 matching 11 bases. CDR3 region: CASRTSGAAYNEQFF. The CDR3 region has the DNA TGTGCCAGTAGGACTAGCGGGGCCGCCTACAATGAGCAGTTCTTC.